The clone carrying this T cell receptor (beta chain) was detected only once. This sample was included in a study of blood T cell repertoires in COVID-19. Study at large: The samples span acute and convalescent COVID-19 from the United States, Italy and Spain. PBMCs, B-cell-depleted T cells, or T cells provided the cDNA or gDNA that made up the material.

CDR3 size: 13 residues. V was shortened by 5 bases and J by 5 bases, with 12 bases between the two germline ends. Original processing methods: Amplification with reference gene primers provided the estimates of nucleated cell counts. Clones were sequenced by immunoSEQ multiplex PCR, and TCRdb holds only the in-frame ones, with some missing. The DNA gave D and trimming, while V, J and clone size come from that table. The sample has around 6,300 clones, about nine tenths seen once; the top ten hold roughly 9.7%. The sequence came from a human donor with active COVID-19. The donor label of this sample is uncertain. Sequences were obtained from peripheral blood. V usage is TRBV12-3 or TRBV12-4 and J usage is TRBJ2-5; tentative D call: TRBD1 (5 bases). CDR3 sequence: CASSLQGVETQYF. The CDR3 DNA sequence: TGTGCCAGCAGTCTCCAGGGTGTGGAGACCCAGTACTTC.